What follows describes a single T cell receptor beta chain. As yet, its antigen is unknown. The sample comes from a study of CXCR3-negative and CXCR3-positive naive CD8 T cells. Study as a whole: Roughly 1.5 +/- 0.3 million TRB reads came from each library, giving 130 million to 150 million in total. Findings of the study overall: TRB CDR3 hydrophobicity was greater in CXCR3-positive naive cells than in CXCR3-negative naive cells. In both naive subsets diversity was comparably high, whereas memory CD8+ cells showed much lower diversity.

Per CD8+ T cell subset, triplicate sorts of approximately 290,000 cells each were done. Naive CD8+ T cells were CD45RO-CCR7+CD27+CD95-. The libraries of TRB cDNA were prepared using 5' RACE with UMI labels. TCRdb re-called the 5' RACE reads and gives one entry per CDR3 protein, without DNA. The sample totals about 92,000 distinct CDR3 sequences. Germline CDR1 SNHLY, CDR2 FYNNEI. The CDR3 totals 16 residues. The clonotype comes from a human donor in good health. Some clones in this sample may be carry-over from other donors' samples. The source material was naive CXCR3+ CD8+ T cells from blood. Subset of the sample: CD45RO-CCR7+CD27+CD95- naive CD8+ T cells expressing CXCR3 (TNR3+). The genes are TRBV2 and TRBJ2-7; TCRdb calls TRBD2, which cannot be checked without DNA. The CDR3 here is CASSGPSGGATYEQYF.